This T cell receptor (beta chain) was retrieved from a study of response to subunit inactivated influenza vaccine. MiXCR was run by TCRdb on the RT-PCR reads, yielding one entry per CDR3 protein. The profile shows about 480,000 distinct CDR3 sequences, roughly 9.8% of them singletons. Study results and caveats: It was suggested by the authors that few new T cells are recruited by each seasonal influenza vaccination.

With regard to this clonotype: Its antigen is undetermined.

This clonotype was sampled from a man over 45 who received an inactivated influenza vaccine. The material sequenced was PBMCs from blood, taken 45 days after vaccination.

The CDR3 reads CASSPRHQETQYF. In DNA form, the CDR3 reads TGTGCCAGCTCCCCTCGCCACCAAGAGACCCAGTACTTC. The J gene is TRBJ2-5, the V gene TRBV18; D is uncertain. Trimming pared 6 bases from V and 0 bases from J, leaving 8 bases between. CDR1 is KGHSH and CDR2 is LQKENI in the germline V gene. The CDR3 sequence is 13 residues long.